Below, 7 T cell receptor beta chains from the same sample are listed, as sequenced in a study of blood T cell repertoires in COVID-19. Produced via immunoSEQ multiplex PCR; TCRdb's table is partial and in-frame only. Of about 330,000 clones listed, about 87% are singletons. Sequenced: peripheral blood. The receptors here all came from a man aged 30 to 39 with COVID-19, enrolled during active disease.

CDR3 amino acids: CASSLGGNYGYTF. The CDR3 DNA reads as TGTGCCAGCAGCTTAGGGGGGAACTATGGCTACACCTTC. The J gene is TRBJ1-2, the V gene TRBV7-3; possibly TRBD1 for D (5 bases). The CDR3 consists of 13 residues. Trimming stripped 2 bases from V and 2 bases from J, with 6 bases between. Germline CDR1 SGHTA, CDR2 FQGTGA.

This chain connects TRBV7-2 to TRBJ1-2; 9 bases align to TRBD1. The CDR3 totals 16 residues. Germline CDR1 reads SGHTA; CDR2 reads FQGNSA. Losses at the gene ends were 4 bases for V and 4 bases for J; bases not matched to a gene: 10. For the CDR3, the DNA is TGTGCCAGCAGCTCGGGACAGGGAAAGGGCCGCTATGGCTACACCTTC. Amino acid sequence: CASSSGQGKGRYGYTF.

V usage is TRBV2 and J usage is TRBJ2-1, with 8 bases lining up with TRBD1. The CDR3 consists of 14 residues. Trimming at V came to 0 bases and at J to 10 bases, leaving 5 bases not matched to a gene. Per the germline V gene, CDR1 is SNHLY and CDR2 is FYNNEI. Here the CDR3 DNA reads TGTGCCAGCAGTGAAGCGCTTCGGGACAGGGAGCAGTTCTTC. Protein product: CASSEALRDREQFF.

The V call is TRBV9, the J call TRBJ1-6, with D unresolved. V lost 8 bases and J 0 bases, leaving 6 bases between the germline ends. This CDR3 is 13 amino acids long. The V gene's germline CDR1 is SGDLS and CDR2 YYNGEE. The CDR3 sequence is CASGSSYNSPLHF. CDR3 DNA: TGTGCCAGTGGGAGCTCCTATAATTCACCCCTCCACTTT.

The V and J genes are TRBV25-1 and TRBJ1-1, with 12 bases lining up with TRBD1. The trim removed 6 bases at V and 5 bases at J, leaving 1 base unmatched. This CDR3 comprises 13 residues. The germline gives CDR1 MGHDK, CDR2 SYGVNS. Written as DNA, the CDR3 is TGTGCCAGCAGGGGACAGGGGGCAACTGAAGCTTTCTTT. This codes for CASRGQGATEAFF.

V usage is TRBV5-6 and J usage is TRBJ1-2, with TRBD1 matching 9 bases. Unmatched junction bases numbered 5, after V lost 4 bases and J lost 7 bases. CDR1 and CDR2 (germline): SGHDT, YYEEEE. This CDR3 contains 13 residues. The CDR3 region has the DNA TGTGCCAGCAGCCCAGGACAGGGGCTTGGCTACACCTTC. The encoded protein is CASSPGQGLGYTF.

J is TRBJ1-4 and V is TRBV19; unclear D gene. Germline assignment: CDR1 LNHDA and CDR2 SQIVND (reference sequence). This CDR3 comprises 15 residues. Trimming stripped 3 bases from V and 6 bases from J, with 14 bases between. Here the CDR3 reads CASSIRRRSDEKLFF. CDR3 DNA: TGTGCCAGTAGTATTCGCAGGCGTTCCGATGAAAAACTGTTTTTT.